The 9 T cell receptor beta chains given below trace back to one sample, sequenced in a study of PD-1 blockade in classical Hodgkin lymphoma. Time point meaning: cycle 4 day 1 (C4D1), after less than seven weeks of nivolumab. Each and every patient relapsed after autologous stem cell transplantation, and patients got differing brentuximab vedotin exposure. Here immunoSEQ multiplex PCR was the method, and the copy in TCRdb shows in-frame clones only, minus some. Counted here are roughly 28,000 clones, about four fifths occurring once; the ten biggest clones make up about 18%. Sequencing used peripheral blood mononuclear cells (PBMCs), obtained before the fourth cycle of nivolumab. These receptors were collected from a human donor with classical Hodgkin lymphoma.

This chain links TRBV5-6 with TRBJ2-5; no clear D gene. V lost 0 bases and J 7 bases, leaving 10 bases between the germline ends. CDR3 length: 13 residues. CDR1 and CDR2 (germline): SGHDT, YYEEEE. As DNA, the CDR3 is TGTGCCAGCAGCTTGGTCAGCCTAGGGACCCAGTACTTC. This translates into CASSLVSLGTQYF.

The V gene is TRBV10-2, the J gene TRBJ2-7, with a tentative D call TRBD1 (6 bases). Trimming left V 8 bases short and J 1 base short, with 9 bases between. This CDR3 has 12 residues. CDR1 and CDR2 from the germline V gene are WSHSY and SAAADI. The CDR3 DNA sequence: TGCGCCAGCGGGACATTGTCCTACGAGCAGTACTTC. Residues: CASGTLSYEQYF.

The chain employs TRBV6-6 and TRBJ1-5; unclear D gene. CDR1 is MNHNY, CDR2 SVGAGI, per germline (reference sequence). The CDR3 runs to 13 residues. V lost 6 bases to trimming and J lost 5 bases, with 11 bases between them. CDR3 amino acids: CASSDLSDQPQHF. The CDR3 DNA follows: TGTGCCAGCAGCGACCTCAGCGATCAGCCCCAGCATTTT.

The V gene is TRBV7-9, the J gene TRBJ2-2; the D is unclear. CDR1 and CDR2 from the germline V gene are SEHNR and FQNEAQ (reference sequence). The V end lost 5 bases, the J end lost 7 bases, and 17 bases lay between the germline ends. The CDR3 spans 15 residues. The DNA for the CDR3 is TGTGCCAGCAGCCCCTTGACCCAACCCGACGGGGAGCTGTTTTTT. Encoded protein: CASSPLTQPDGELFF. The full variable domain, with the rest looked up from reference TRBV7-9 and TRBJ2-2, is DTGVSQNPRHKITKRGQNVTFRCDPISEHNRLYWYRQTLGQGPEFLTYFQNEAQLEKSRLLSDRFSAERPKGSFSTLEIQRTEQGDSAMYLCASSPLTQPDGELFFGEGSRLTVL.

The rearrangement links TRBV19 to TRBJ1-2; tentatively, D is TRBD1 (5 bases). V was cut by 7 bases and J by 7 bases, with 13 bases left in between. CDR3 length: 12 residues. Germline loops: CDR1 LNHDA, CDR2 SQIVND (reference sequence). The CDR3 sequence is CASTSVQGGYTF. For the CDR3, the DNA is TGTGCCAGTACCTCAGTGCAGGGTGGCTACACCTTC.

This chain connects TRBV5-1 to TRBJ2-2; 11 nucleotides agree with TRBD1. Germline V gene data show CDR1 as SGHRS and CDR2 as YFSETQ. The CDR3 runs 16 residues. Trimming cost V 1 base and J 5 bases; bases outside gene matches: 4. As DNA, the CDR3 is TGCGCCAGCAGCTTGAGGACAGGGGGCGAAACCGGGGAGCTGTTTTTT. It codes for CASSLRTGGETGELFF.

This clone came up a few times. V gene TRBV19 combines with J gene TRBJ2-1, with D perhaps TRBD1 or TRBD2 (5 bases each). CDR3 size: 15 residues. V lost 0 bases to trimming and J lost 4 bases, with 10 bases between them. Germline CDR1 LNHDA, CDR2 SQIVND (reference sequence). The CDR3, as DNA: TGTGCCAGTAGTATAGATGGGGGTTCTTACAATGAGCAGTTCTTC. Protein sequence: CASSIDGGSYNEQFF.

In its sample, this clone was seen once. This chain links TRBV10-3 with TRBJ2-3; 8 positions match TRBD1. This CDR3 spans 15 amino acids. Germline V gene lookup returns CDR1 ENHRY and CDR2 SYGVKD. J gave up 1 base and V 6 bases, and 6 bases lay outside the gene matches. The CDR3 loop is CAIRQGARGTDTQYF. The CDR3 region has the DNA TGTGCCATCAGGCAGGGGGCTCGGGGCACAGATACGCAGTATTTT.

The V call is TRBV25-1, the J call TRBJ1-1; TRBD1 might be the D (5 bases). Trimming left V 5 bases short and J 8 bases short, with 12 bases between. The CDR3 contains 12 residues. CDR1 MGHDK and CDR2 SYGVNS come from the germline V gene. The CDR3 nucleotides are TGTGCCAGCAGTTATGGGACGTCAGAAGCTTTCTTT. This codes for CASSYGTSEAFF.